The 5 T cell receptor beta chains below all came from one sample that was sequenced in a study of read filtering for tumor transcriptome and immune sequencing. The library was built from 400 to 500 ng RNA with molecular barcoded adaptors for alpha/delta and beta/gamma chains. Using its own MiXCR run on the reads, TCRdb lists one record per CDR3 protein. The sample shows tens of thousands of distinct CDR3 sequences, around a fifth of them seen only once. Sequencing was carried out using a population of CD138-negative cells sorted from bone marrow. These TCRs come from a donor aged 40 or older with multiple myeloma.

The rearrangement joins TRBV7-9 to TRBJ1-5, with D perhaps TRBD1 (6 bases). Trimming took off 3 bases at V and 4 bases at J, with 13 bases between the two ends. This CDR3 has 15 amino acids. CDR1 and CDR2 from the germline V gene are SEHNR and FQNEAQ (reference sequence). CDR3 DNA: TGTGCCAGCAGCTTTGGGGGACAAGGGAATCAGCCCCAGCATTTT. Its translation: CASSFGGQGNQPQHF.

Many counts were recorded for this clonotype. The V and J genes are TRBV4-1 and TRBJ2-6; 9 bases fit TRBD2. V shed 5 bases, J shed 3 bases, and the junction held 8 bases outside the gene matches. Germline V gives CDR1 MGHRA, CDR2 YSYEKL. CDR3 length: 17 residues. The CDR3 spells CASSKSGTSYGANVLTF. CDR3 nucleotide sequence: TGCGCCAGCAGCAAATCCGGGACTAGCTATGGGGCCAACGTCCTGACTTTC.

This clonotype was seen many times. V gene TRBV7-6 combines with J gene TRBJ2-3, with 7 bases identical to TRBD1. CDR1 and CDR2 from the germline V gene are SGHVS and FNYEAQ. This CDR3 has 13 amino acids. V lost 4 bases and J lost 4; bases outside the gene matches: 2. The CDR3 bases are TGTGCCAGCAGCTCGACAGGGTCAGATACGCAGTATTTT. Translation: CASSSTGSDTQYF.

This clonotype has ten or more counts. The rearrangement links TRBV2 to TRBJ2-3; D uncertain. Looked up from germline, CDR1 is SNHLY and CDR2 is FYNNEI. V was pared by 6 bases and J by 7 bases, with 8 bases between. The CDR3 length is 11 residues. CDR3 nucleotide sequence: TGTGCCAGCAGCCACGGAAATACGCAGTATTTT. It translates to CASSHGNTQYF.

The chain joins TRBV6-6 to TRBJ2-7; tentative D call: TRBD2 (6 bases). CDR3 length equals 13 residues. The V end lost 7 bases, the J end lost 5 bases, and 15 bases lay between the germline ends. Germline CDR1 is MNHNY and CDR2 is SVGAGI (reference sequence). The CDR3 reads CASKDSGVHEQYF. DNA of the CDR3: TGTGCCAGCAAGGACTCGGGAGTCCACGAGCAGTACTTC.